A selection of T cell receptor beta chains follows, all from one sample in a study of lymphopenia after photon versus proton radiotherapy. Sequencing used immunoSEQ multiplex PCR; TCRdb keeps in-frame clones, though not all of them. The repertoire holds tens of thousands of clones, around 94% seen once, with roughly 0.71% in the top ten. Sequenced material: peripheral blood, taken from a patient treated with photon-based radiotherapy. The receptors were sampled from a woman aged 45-59 years with cholangiocarcinoma. Each CDR3 is given with its conserved first and last residue. A D gene is named only where the DNA matches it firmly. Size is stated for part of the rows, as once, few or many counts, or as a class when the clone is expanded.

NA NA TRBJ1-4 TRBV15 TGTGCCACCAGCAGAGTTGGGTTATCTAATGAAAAACTGTTTTTT CATSRVGLSNEKLFF
NA NA TRBJ1-1 TRBV27 TGTGCCAGCAGTTTATACCTCCCAGGGGATACTGAAGCTTTCTTT CASSLYLPGDTEAFF
NA NA TRBJ2-1 TRBV11-2 TGTGCCAGCAGCTTCCTTGGGTCAGGGTTCTACAATGAGCAGTTCTTC CASSFLGSGFYNEQFF
NA TRBD2 TRBJ2-1 TRBV25-1 TGTGCCAGCAGTGAAGACCCCGGGGGGAATGAGCAGTTCTTC CASSEDPGGNEQFF
NA NA TRBJ1-1 TRBV6-5 TGTGCCAGCAGTTCCGTAGCCGGGGACACTGAAGCTTTCTTT CASSSVAGDTEAFF
NA NA TRBJ1-2 TRBV18 TGTGCCAGCTCACCAACGGGGGCAGGGGAAATCTATGGCTACACCTTC CASSPTGAGEIYGYTF
once NA TRBJ2-7 TRBV9 TGTGCCAGCAGCCGGGGGGCCTCCTACGAGCAGTACTTC CASSRGASYEQYF
few NA TRBJ1-4 TRBV19 TGTGCCAGTCGAGGGGGAAATAATGAAAAACTGTTTTTT CASRGGNNEKLFF
NA NA TRBJ1-3 TRBV11-3 TGTGCCAGCAGCTTAGGAGGGATCTCTGGAAACACCATATATTTT CASSLGGISGNTIYF
once NA TRBJ2-7 TRBV7-9 TGTGCCAGCAGCTTAGACGAGAGACTCTACGAGCAGTACTTC CASSLDERLYEQYF
NA TRBD1 TRBJ2-1 TRBV6-1 TGTGCCAGCAGTGAAGGATGGACAGGGGTAGTTGAGCAGTTCTTC CASSEGWTGVVEQFF
NA NA TRBJ1-1 TRBV2 TGTGCCAGCAGCCGGCGCGGGCAGGGTGGGTACACTGAAGCTTTCTTT CASSRRGQGGYTEAFF
NA NA TRBJ1-1 TRBV14 TGTGCCAGCAGCCAGGATACGGGGGCGCGGGAAACTGAAGCTTTCTTT CASSQDTGARETEAFF
NA TRBD1 TRBJ2-2 TRBV5-1 TGCGCCAGCAGCTTATGGACAGGGCTCACCGGGGAGCTGTTTTTT CASSLWTGLTGELFF
NA TRBD2 TRBJ2-5 TRBV5-1 TGCGCCAGCAGCTCTTCTAGCGGGGGGGCCCCGAGGATTTTGGAGACCCAGTACTTC CASSSSSGGAPRILETQYF
NA NA TRBJ1-3 TRBV7-7 TGTGCCAGCAGCCAATATACCGGGACGGCGGTTGGAAACACCATATATTTT CASSQYTGTAVGNTIYF
NA TRBD2 TRBJ2-7 TRBV7-9 TGTGCCAGCAGCTTGTCAGGGAGGGTGGCGAACGAGCAGTACTTC CASSLSGRVANEQYF
NA NA TRBJ2-7 TRBV9 TGTGCCAGCAGCCCCAGTGGGACGGATCCCTACGAGCAGTACTTC CASSPSGTDPYEQYF